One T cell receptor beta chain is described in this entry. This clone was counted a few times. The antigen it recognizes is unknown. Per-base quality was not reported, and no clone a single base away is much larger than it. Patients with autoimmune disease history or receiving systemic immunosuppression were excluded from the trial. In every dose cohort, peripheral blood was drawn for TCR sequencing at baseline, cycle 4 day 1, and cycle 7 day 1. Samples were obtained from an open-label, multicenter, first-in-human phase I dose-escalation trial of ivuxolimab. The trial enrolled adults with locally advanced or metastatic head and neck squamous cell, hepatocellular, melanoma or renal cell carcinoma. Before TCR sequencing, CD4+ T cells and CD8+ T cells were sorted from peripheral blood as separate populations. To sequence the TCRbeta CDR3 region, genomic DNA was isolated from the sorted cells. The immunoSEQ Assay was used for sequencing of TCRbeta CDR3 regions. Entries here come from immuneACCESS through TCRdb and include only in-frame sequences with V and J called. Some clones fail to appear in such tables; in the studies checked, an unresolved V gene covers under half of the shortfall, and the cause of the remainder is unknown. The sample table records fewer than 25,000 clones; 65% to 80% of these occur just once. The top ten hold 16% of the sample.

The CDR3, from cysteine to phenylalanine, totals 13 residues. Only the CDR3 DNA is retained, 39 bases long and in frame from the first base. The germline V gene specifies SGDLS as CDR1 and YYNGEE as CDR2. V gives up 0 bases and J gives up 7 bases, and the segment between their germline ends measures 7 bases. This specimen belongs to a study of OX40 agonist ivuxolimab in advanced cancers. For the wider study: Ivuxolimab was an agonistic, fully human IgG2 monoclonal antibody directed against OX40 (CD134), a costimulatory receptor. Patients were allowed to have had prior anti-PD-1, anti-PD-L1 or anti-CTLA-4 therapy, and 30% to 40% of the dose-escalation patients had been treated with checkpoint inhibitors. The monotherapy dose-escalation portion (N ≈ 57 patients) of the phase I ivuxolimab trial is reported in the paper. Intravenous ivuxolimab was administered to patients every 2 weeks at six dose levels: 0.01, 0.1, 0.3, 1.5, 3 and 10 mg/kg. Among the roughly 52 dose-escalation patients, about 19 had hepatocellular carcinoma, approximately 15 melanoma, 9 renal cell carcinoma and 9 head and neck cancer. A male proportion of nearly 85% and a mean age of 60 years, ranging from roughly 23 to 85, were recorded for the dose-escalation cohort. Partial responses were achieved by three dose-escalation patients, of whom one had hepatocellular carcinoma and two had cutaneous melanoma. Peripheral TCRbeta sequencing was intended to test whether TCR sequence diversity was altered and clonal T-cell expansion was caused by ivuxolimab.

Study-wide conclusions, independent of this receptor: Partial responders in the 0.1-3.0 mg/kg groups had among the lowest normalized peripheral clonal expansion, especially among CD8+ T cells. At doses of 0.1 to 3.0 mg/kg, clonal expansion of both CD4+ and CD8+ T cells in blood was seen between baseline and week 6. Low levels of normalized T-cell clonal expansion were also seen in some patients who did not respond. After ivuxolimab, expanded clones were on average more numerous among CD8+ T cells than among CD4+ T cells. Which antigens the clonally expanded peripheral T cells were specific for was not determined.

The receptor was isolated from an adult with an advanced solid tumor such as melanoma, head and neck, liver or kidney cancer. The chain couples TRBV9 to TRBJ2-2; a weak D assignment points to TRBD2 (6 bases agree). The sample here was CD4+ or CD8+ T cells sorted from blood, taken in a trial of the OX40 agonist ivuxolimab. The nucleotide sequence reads TGTGCCAGCAGCGTAGCCGGGAGCGGGGAGCTGTTTTTT. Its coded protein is CASSVAGSGELFF.